The source of this T cell receptor (beta chain) is a study of cytomegalovirus exposure and HLA in healthy donors. Points from the study as a whole: An apparent linkage of common viral pathogens to several of the most significant clusters emerged in a later analysis. Owing to their indistinguishability, certain V segments, notably TRBV6-2 and TRBV6-3, were excluded.

About this clone: The antigen is undetermined.

V was clipped by 2 bases and J by 1 base, with 6 bases between them. CDR1 and CDR2 from the germline V gene are SNHLY and FYNNEI. The CDR3 extends over 14 amino acids. Primers included in the PCR were 60 Vbeta and 13 Jbeta primers. TCRdb's table, derived via immunoSEQ multiplex PCR, lists solely in-frame clones and lacks some. The table shows 100,000 to 150,000 clones, with roughly 70% occurring only once. The TCR originated in a middle-aged man in good health and CMV-seropositive. Sequencing was done on a sample of PBMCs. The chain links TRBV2 to TRBJ1-3; D unresolved. Written as DNA, the CDR3 is TGTGCCAGCAGTGAATTCGGTTCTGGAAACACCATATATTTT. Translating gives CASSEFGSGNTIYF.